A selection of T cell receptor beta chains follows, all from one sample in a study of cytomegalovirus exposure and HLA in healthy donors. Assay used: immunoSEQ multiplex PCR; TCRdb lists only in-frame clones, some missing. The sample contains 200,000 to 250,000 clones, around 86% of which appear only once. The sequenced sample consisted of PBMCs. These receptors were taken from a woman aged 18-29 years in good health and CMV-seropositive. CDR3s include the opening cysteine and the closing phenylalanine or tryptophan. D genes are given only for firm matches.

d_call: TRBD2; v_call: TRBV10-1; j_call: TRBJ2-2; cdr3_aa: CASTSGNTGELFF
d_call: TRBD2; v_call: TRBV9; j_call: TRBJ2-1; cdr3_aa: CASSVTSGDEQFF
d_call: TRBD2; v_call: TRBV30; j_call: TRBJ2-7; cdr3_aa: CAWSQLAGIYEQYF
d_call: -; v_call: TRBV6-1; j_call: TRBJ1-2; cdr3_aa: CASRGTRGIYGYTF
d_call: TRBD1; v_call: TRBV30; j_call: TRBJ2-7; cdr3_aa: CAWSVLKGTGELGEQYF
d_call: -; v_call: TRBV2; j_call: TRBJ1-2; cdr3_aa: CASVGRAGDFYGYTF
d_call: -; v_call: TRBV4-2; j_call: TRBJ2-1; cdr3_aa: CASSPPSVPRDNEQFF
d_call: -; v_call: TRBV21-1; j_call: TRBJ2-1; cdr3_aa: CASSNLGQTYNEQFF
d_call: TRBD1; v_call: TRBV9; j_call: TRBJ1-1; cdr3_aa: CASSARTGRIAEAFF
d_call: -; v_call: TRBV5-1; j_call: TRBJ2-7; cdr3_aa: CASSPRGEWNYEQYF